This T cell receptor beta chain stems from a study of post-analysis software for immune sequencing data. The study's findings and limits: Patients with multiple sclerosis recorded significantly lower normalized Chao1 diversity than controls, the study found. In patients, TRBV5-6, TRBV5-1 and TRBV20-1 belonged to roughly five TRBV segments found more frequently than in controls. By F measure, strong co-clustering occurred among samples prepared in the same batch.

CDR3 length: 12 residues. With 4 bases removed from V and 8 bases from J, the gap between germline ends came to 9 bases. Germline V CDR1 and CDR2: SEHNR, FQNEAQ (reference sequence). Turning to this clonotype: What it binds is not known.

TCR beta libraries were prepared from cDNA with unique molecular identifiers. The source material, roughly 0.9 to 11 million T cells, gave rise to about 520,000 cDNA molecules. MiXCR was run by TCRdb on the PCR reads, yielding one entry per CDR3 protein. Altogether 450,000 to 650,000 distinct CDR3 sequences are present, 44% being singletons, with the ten largest covering 1.5% to 2%. The TCR sequence derives from a girl under 18 with multiple sclerosis. Sequenced input: blood. The V call is TRBV7-9, the J call TRBJ2-1; D is unresolved. The CDR3 sequence is CASSSLMDEQFF. CDR3 coding DNA: TGTGCCAGCAGCTCCCTAATGGATGAGCAGTTCTTC. Complete variable domain (other parts from reference TRBV7-9 and TRBJ2-1): DTGVSQNPRHKITKRGQNVTFRCDPISEHNRLYWYRQTLGQGPEFLTYFQNEAQLEKSRLLSDRFSAERPKGSFSTLEIQRTEQGDSAMYLCASSSLMDEQFFGPGTRLTVL.